This TCR beta chain was captured in a study of cytomegalovirus exposure and HLA in healthy donors. Points from the study as a whole: CMV antigen specificity of three CMV-associated chains was confirmed in vitro.

V shed 9 bases and J shed 3 bases, with 18 bases lying between them. CDR3 size: 14 residues. CDR1 and CDR2 (germline): MDHEN, SYDVKM. 60 Vbeta and 13 Jbeta primers were used in PCR. Produced via immunoSEQ multiplex PCR; TCRdb's table is partial and in-frame only. The data show about 140,000 clones, about 77% seen once. As for this clone: The antigen remains unidentified.

This sequence was found in a female donor in good health and CMV-seronegative. V usage is TRBV28 and J usage is TRBJ2-7, with a possible D match to TRBD1 (6 bases). Sequencing was done on a sample of PBMCs. The CDR3 DNA sequence: TGTGCCAGTAAGGACAGTGGGGTATACTACGAGCAGTACTTC. It translates to CASKDSGVYYEQYF.